This T cell receptor (beta chain) was recorded in a study of monozygotic twins with inflammatory bowel disease. Germline CDR1 MDHEN, CDR2 SYDVKM. The CDR3 sequence is 14 residues long. The authors used around 3,500 ng of total RNA per TCR library. With the 5' RACE reads reprocessed, TCRdb shows one record per CDR3 protein and no DNA. Here the sample table reports approximately 400,000 distinct CDR3 sequences. The rearrangement links TRBV28 to TRBJ2-7; TCRdb outputs TRBD1, but without DNA this stays unchecked. The receptor comes from a human donor with ulcerative colitis or Crohn's disease, or a healthy co-twin of an affected twin (not recorded which). The sample comprised blood. CDR3 in amino acids: CASSKSDSPYEQYF.